The present TCR beta chain was sequenced within a study of blood T cell repertoires in COVID-19. Study at large: Samples representing acute and convalescent COVID-19 were sourced from the United States, Italy and Spain.

As processed by the authors: Reference gene primer amplification yielded estimated nucleated cell counts. Some clones are missing from TCRdb's copy, which holds only in-frame ones; the method was immunoSEQ multiplex PCR. The V and J calls and clone size were taken over from that table, and D and trimming were inferred from the DNA. The sample holds 270,000 or so clones; approximately 84% are singletons and the top ten take roughly 1.5%. This CDR3 contains 16 residues. Germline assignment: CDR1 SGHRS and CDR2 YFSETQ. The J segment lost 6 bases and the V segment lost 5 bases, leaving 14 bases of the junction unmatched. Patients of the Seattle cohort, enrolled during active infection, were followed longitudinally.

This rearrangement joins TRBV5-1 to TRBJ2-7, with 10 bases identical to TRBD2. The source material was peripheral blood. The clonotype was recovered from a human donor with COVID-19, enrolled during active disease. The donor label of this sample is uncertain. CDR3 sequence: CASRAGTSVASGEQYF. The CDR3 nucleotides are TGCGCCAGCAGGGCCGGGACTAGCGTGGCAAGCGGCGAGCAGTACTTC.